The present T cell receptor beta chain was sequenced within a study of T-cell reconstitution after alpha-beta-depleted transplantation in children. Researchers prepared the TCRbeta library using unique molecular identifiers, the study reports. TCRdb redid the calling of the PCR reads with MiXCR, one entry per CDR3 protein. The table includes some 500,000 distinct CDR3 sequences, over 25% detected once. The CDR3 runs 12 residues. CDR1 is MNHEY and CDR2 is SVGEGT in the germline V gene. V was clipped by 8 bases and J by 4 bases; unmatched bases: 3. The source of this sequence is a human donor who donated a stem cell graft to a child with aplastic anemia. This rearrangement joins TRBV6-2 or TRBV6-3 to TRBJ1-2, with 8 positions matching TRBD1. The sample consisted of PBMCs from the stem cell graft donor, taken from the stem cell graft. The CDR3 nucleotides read TGTGCCAGCTGGACAGGGACCTATGGCTACACCTTC. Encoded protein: CASWTGTYGYTF.